Each of the 18 T cell receptor beta chains below was sequenced from the same sample in a study of OX40 agonist ivuxolimab in advanced cancers. Sequenced by immunoSEQ multiplex PCR; TCRdb stores in-frame clones only, minus some. The sample carries tens of thousands of clones, about 88% recorded once. This specimen consisted of CD4+ or CD8+ T cells sorted from blood, obtained in a trial of the OX40 agonist ivuxolimab. The receptors here all came from an adult with an advanced solid tumor such as melanoma, head and neck, liver or kidney cancer.

The CDR3 spells CAWSARATDTQYF. CDR3 sequence (DNA): TGTGCCTGGAGTGCGAGGGCCACAGATACGCAGTATTTT. The chain has TRBV30 and TRBJ2-3; D is possibly TRBD2 (5 bases). The CDR3 spans 13 residues. From germline, CDR1 is GTSNPN and CDR2 SVGIG (reference sequence). V shed 1 base and J shed 2 bases, with 7 bases lying between them. The full variable domain, rest sourced from reference TRBV30 and TRBJ2-3, is SQTIHQWPATLVQPVGSPLSLECTVEGTSNPNLYWYRQAAGRGLQLLFYSVGIGQISSEVPQNLSASRPQDRQFILSSKKLLLSDSGFYLCAWSARATDTQYFGPGTRLTVL.

The chain uses TRBV6-6 and TRBJ2-7; D is possibly TRBD2 (5 bases). Deletions cut 4 bases from V and 11 bases from J, with 12 bases between. CDR3 length: 11 residues. From germline, CDR1 is MNHNY and CDR2 SVGAGI (reference sequence). The CDR3 region has the DNA TGTGCCAGCAGTTCACCGACTAAGGAGTACTTC. It translates to CASSSPTKEYF.

The chain employs TRBV18 and TRBJ1-1; no definite D call. This CDR3 spans 17 amino acids. The germline V gene encodes CDR1 KGHSH and CDR2 LQKENI. With 3 bases removed from V and 3 bases from J, the gap between germline ends came to 20 bases. The CDR3 nucleotides are TGTGCCAGCTCACCTAGCAGACCCAGGAGTGGAGACACTGAAGCTTTCTTT. It yields the protein CASSPSRPRSGDTEAFF. The whole variable domain, remainder taken from reference TRBV18 and TRBJ1-1, is NAGVMQNPRHLVRRRGQEARLRCSPMKGHSHVYWYRQLPEEGLKFMVYLQKENIIDESGMPKERFSAEFPKEGPSILRIQQVVRGDSAAYFCASSPSRPRSGDTEAFFGQGTRLTVV.

The chain combines TRBV29-1 with TRBJ1-1; D is possibly TRBD1 (5 bases). The germline CDR1 and CDR2 sequences are SQVTM and ANQGSEA. There are 14 residues in the CDR3. The V end was cut by 3 bases, the J end by 5 bases, with 16 bases between. The CDR3 region is CSVDVGDLRTEAFF. CDR3 DNA: TGCAGCGTTGACGTAGGGGATTTGAGGACTGAAGCTTTCTTT.

Here the CDR3 DNA reads TGTGCCAGCAGCTTAGCGACTGGGGGAAACTATGGCTACACCTTC. Translation gives CASSLATGGNYGYTF. This chain links TRBV7-2 with TRBJ1-2; D is perhaps TRBD1 (5 bases). The CDR3 is 15 amino acids. The germline gives CDR1 SGHTA, CDR2 FQGNSA. V was shortened by 0 bases and J by 2 bases, with 10 bases between the two germline ends.

The chain joins TRBV5-6 to TRBJ1-5; D unresolved. The CDR3 totals 14 residues. V gave up 4 bases and J gave up 6 bases, with 14 bases separating them. The V gene's germline CDR1 is SGHDT and CDR2 YYEEEE. CDR3 sequence: CASSRASGSQPQHF. CDR3 DNA sequence: TGTGCCAGCAGCCGGGCTTCGGGGTCTCAGCCCCAGCATTTT.

The gene calls are TRBV9 and TRBJ2-5; weak D call: TRBD2 (5 bases). The CDR3 has 14 amino acids. Germline loops: CDR1 SGDLS, CDR2 YYNGEE. Between the trimmed V and J ends, which lost 4 bases and 5 bases, there was a span of 15 bases. CDR3 in DNA: TGTGCCAGCAGCTCGACGGGAACGGGGGAGACCCAGTACTTC. This sequence encodes CASSSTGTGETQYF.

The chain combines TRBV4-1 with TRBJ2-5; TRBD2 matches 11 bases. V was pared by 0 bases and J by 2 bases, with 11 bases of the junction left unmatched. CDR1 is MGHRA, CDR2 YSYEKL, per germline. This CDR3 has 19 residues. This chain's CDR3 is CASSQEIGASGRIQETQYF. CDR3 sequence (DNA): TGCGCCAGCAGCCAAGAAATTGGGGCTAGCGGGAGGATACAAGAGACCCAGTACTTC.

The chain is built from TRBV10-2 and TRBJ2-3; 7 bases map to TRBD2. The CDR3 consists of 16 residues. Trimming at V came to 7 bases and at J to 4 bases, leaving 14 bases not matched to a gene. CDR1 and CDR2 (germline): WSHSY, SAAADI. The chain's CDR3 is CASKKAGLATADTQYF. For the CDR3, the DNA is TGCGCCAGCAAGAAAGCGGGACTCGCCACGGCAGATACGCAGTATTTT.

This chain uses TRBV6-5 with TRBJ1-4; D is undetermined. The germline V gene encodes CDR1 MNHEY and CDR2 SVGAGI. The CDR3 runs to 15 residues. V was cut by 6 bases and J by 3 bases, with 14 bases left in between. Here the CDR3 DNA reads TGTGCCAGCAGCCCCCCTGGTCGGGCTAATGAAAAACTGTTTTTT. Translation gives CASSPPGRANEKLFF.

The V gene is TRBV19, the J gene TRBJ2-5; 13 positions match TRBD2. The V gene's germline CDR1 is LNHDA and CDR2 SQIVND (reference sequence). After removal of 8 bases from V and 4 bases from J, the junction contained 10 bases not matched to a gene. This CDR3 has 16 amino acids. CDR3 protein: CASRPTSGRVGETQYF. CDR3 nucleotides: TGTGCCAGTCGCCCCACTAGCGGGAGGGTTGGAGAGACCCAGTACTTC.

V usage is TRBV29-1 and J usage is TRBJ2-7; tentative D call: TRBD2 (6 bases). The V gene's germline CDR1 is SQVTM and CDR2 ANQGSEA. CDR3 length: 14 amino acids. V lost 3 bases to trimming and J lost 5 bases, with 17 bases between them. CDR3 residues: CSVEARRGFNEQYF. In DNA, the CDR3 is TGCAGCGTTGAGGCGCGTCGGGGGTTCAACGAGCAGTACTTC.

The chain combines TRBV7-6 with TRBJ1-3; D unclear. Germline CDR1 reads SGHVS; CDR2 reads FNYEAQ. The CDR3 covers 13 residues. V was pared by 6 bases and J by 0 bases, with 6 bases between. CDR3 amino acids: CASRQSSGNTIYF. As DNA, the CDR3 is TGTGCCAGCAGACAGAGCTCTGGAAACACCATATATTTT.

This clone was found a few times. V and J are TRBV18 and TRBJ1-5, with a tentative D call TRBD1 (6 bases). CDR3 length: 14 amino acids. Germline-derived CDR1 and CDR2 are KGHSH and LQKENI. Between the trimmed V and J ends, which lost 4 bases and 5 bases, there was a span of 12 bases. In DNA form, the CDR3 reads TGTGCCAGCTCACGGGGGCTGGAGGATCAGCCCCAGCATTTT. Translated: CASSRGLEDQPQHF. Based on the CDR3 plus reference TRBV18 and TRBJ1-5, the full variable domain is NAGVMQNPRHLVRRRGQEARLRCSPMKGHSHVYWYRQLPEEGLKFMVYLQKENIIDESGMPKERFSAEFPKEGPSILRIQQVVRGDSAAYFCASSRGLEDQPQHFGDGTRLSIL.

This clone was observed a handful of times. As DNA, the CDR3 is TGTGCCAGCCACCTAGCGGACTCCTACGAGCAGTACTTC. As protein: CASHLADSYEQYF. The chain recombines TRBV2 with TRBJ2-7, with 7 bases aligning to TRBD2. The CDR3 is made up of 13 amino acids. The germline CDR1 and CDR2 sequences are SNHLY and FYNNEI. The junction had 4 bases not matched to a gene; V was cut back by 8 bases and J by 0 bases.

This rearrangement joins TRBV18 to TRBJ2-4; 9 bases fit TRBD2. V shed 6 bases, J shed 9 bases, and the junction held 9 bases outside the gene matches. Looked up from germline, CDR1 is KGHSH and CDR2 is LQKENI. The length of the CDR3 is 14 residues. CDR3 residues: CASSSGRPEGIQYF. DNA of the CDR3: TGTGCCAGCTCTAGCGGGAGACCTGAGGGCATTCAGTACTTC.

This chain links TRBV15 with TRBJ2-7; a possible D gene is TRBD1 (6 bases). Germline CDR1 and CDR2: LNHNV and YYDKDF (reference sequence). Trimming removed 0 bases from V and 2 bases from J, with 8 bases in between. This CDR3 is 14 amino acids long. CDR3 coding DNA: TGTGCCACCAGCAGAGAACAGGGTCCCTACGAGCAGTACTTC. Its translation: CATSREQGPYEQYF. Full variable domain (missing parts from reference TRBV15 and TRBJ2-7): DAMVIQNPRYQVTQFGKPVTLSCSQTLNHNVMYWYQQKSSQAPKLLFHYYDKDFNNEADTPDNFQSRRPNTSFCFLDIRSPGLGDTAMYLCATSREQGPYEQYFGPGTRLTVT.

V usage is TRBV18 and J usage is TRBJ1-1; D may be TRBD1 (6 bases). V lost 6 bases to trimming and J lost 5 bases, with 19 bases between them. This CDR3 is built from 15 residues. CDR1 KGHSH and CDR2 LQKENI come from the germline V gene. CDR3 nucleotide sequence: TGTGCCAGCTCCCCGGGGGTAGGGGGGGTGACTGAAGCTTTCTTT. Amino acids: CASSPGVGGVTEAFF.